Detailed here is one T cell receptor (beta chain). Which antigen it targets is not known. Per-nucleotide qualities are absent, and no much larger clonotype sits a single base away. This sample is part of a study of beta chain features in type 1 diabetes (dated by TCRdb to the late 2010s). With respect to the entire study: Patients and healthy donors did not differ in mean age, gender distribution, total cell number or subset yield. The study compared TCRB repertoires of sorted circulating CD4+ T cell subsets between recently diagnosed type 1 diabetes patients and matched healthy donors. Naive and central memory subsets were obtained from all 28 donors, but regulatory and stem cell-like memory subsets were isolated from only 8 patients and about eight healthy donors. A total of some 110 million sorted cells were examined across all samples, and a strong correlation was observed between cell number per subset and RNA yield.

The entire isolated RNA was reverse transcribed using the High Capacity cDNA Reverse Transcription Kit, and thus expressed TCRB transcripts were sequenced. Deep immunoSEQ sequencing was performed on naive, central memory and regulatory T cell samples, with an average of about 3.6 million total reads per sample. Sorted cells were lysed in RLT buffer, and RNA was extracted using DNase-treated RNeasy Micro or Mini kits according to cell number. Each cell subset was processed separately to prevent cross-contamination, with patient and healthy donor samples processed together. The immunoSEQ multiplex PCR was used to amplify TCRB sequences from cDNA, generating 87-bp fragments that spanned the CDR3 region. Sequencing of the amplicons was done on the Illumina HiSeq platform. In the source study's methods: Synthetic template baselines were used to correct PCR bias computationally, reads within Hamming distance 2 were collapsed, and singletons that could not be merged were discarded. Reads were aligned against IMGT so that V, D and J genes, CDR3 length and insertions or deletions at six rearrangement sites could be assigned. Clonotype counts were normalized to sorted cell number within each subset before computing true diversity and Gini coefficients with the tcR R package. The overlap coefficient, calculated on TCRB nucleotide sequences, was used to quantify repertoire sharing. As a proxy for the pre-selection repertoire, out-of-frame TCRB sequences from naive cells were analyzed. TCRdb obtained this table from immuneACCESS and retained in-frame rearrangements with V and J assigned. These tables miss some clones; where compared with another copy, unresolved V genes account for less than half of the shortfall, and the remainder is unexplained. The DNA gave D and trimming, while V, J and clone size come from that table. The sample contains 400,000 to 450,000 clones, 14% of them found a single time. About 0.034% of the sample lies in the top ten.

CDR1 is given as SGHVS and CDR2 as FQNEAQ, both from the germline V gene. Cut back by 8 bases and 4 bases, the V and J ends lie 15 bases apart. The CDR3 measures 13 amino acids from cysteine to valine. Only the CDR3 DNA is retained, 39 bases long and in frame from the first base. Beyond this particular receptor, the publication reports: The naive, central memory and regulatory TCRB repertoires appeared to resemble one another more closely among patients than among healthy donors. Sequencing cDNA rather than genomic DNA could over-represent highly expressing activated cells, although activation and CD3 levels did not differ between groups. Fewer insertions and more nucleotide deletions at VDJ recombination sites were observed in patients with type 1 diabetes, implying thymic rearrangement abnormalities. Type 1 diabetes patients showed a moderate but significant shortening of TCRB CDR3 length in all four CD4+ subsets. PCR might favor shorter templates, but patient and control samples were amplified and corrected together, so any skew would affect both groups equally. Because small numbers of individuals were included in the HLA sub-analyses, any influence of HLA type on TCRB rearrangement was left unresolved.

From each donor, a single peripheral blood sample of around 120 mL on average was drawn into heparinised tubes. A BD FACSAria II was used to sort naive, central memory, regulatory and stem cell-like memory CD4+ T cells with a panel that included CD45RO, CCR7, CD25, CD127, CD95 and CD27. A purity above 98% was achieved for all sorted populations. PBMCs were isolated immediately by Lymphoprep density gradient centrifugation and stained directly without culture. So that batch effects would be minimized, each experiment stained and sorted samples in pairs, pairing one healthy donor with one patient. Here the chain combines TRBV7-8 and TRBJ2-7; the D segment could be TRBD1, given 6 matching bases. Input material: naive CD4+ T cells from blood. The cell subset or site label on this specimen signifies: true naive CD4+ T cells. This receptor was identified in a man under 40 in good health. The CDR3 reads CASGQGSLYEQYV. In nucleotides, the sequence is TGTGCCAGCGGGCAGGGGTCTCTATACGAGCAGTACGTC.